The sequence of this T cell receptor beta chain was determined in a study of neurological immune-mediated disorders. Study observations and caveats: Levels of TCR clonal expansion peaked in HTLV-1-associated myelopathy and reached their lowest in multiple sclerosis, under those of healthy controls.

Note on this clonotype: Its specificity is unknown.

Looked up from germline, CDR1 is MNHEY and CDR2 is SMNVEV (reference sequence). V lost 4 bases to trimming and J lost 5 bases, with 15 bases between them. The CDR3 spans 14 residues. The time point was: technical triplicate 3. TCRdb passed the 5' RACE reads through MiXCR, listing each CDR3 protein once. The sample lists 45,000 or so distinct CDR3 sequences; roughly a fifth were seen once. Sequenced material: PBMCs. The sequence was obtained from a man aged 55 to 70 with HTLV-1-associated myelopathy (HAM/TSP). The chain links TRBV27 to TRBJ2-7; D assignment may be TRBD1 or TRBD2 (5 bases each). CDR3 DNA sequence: TGTGCCAGCAGTTATCGGGACCTCGGGGACGAGCAGTACTTC. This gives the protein CASSYRDLGDEQYF.